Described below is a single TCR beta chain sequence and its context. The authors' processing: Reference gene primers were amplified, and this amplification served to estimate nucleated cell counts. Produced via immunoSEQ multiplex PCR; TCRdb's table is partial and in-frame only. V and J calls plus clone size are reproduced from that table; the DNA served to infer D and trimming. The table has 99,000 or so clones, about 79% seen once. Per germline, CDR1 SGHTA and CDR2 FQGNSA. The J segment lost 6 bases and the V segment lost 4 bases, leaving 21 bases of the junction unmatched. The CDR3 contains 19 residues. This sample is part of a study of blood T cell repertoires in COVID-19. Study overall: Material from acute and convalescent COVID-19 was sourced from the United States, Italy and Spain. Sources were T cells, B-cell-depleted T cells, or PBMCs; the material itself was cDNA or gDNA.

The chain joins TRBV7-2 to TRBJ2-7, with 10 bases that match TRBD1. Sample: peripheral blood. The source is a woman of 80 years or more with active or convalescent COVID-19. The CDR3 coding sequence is TGTGCCAGCAGCTCACCGGCCCGGATCGACAGGGGGCGATTTGGCGAGCAGTACTTC. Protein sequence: CASSSPARIDRGRFGEQYF.